The T cell receptor beta chain described here comes from a study of shared clonotypes between healthy human individuals. At the level of the study: CD4 naive and CD4 memory each took three plates per donor, while CD8 naive took two and CD8 memory one.

Between the trimmed V and J ends, which lost 5 bases and 7 bases, there was a span of 8 bases. CDR3 length equals 11 residues. Germline V gene sequence: CDR1 MDHEN, CDR2 SYDVKM. In the study's own analysis: There were no quality scores in the junction-only immunoSEQ sequences, so filtering differed. Clones were read by immunoSEQ multiplex PCR, and TCRdb kept only the in-frame ones, dropping some. The V and J calls and clone size were taken over from that table, and D and trimming were inferred from the DNA. The repertoire holds hundreds of thousands of clones, with about three quarters as singletons.

The V call is TRBV28, the J call TRBJ1-2, with D possibly being TRBD1 (5 bases). This receptor was taken from a woman in her 30s in good health. Material: memory CD4+ T cells sorted from blood. The sample's subset: CD45RA-negative fraction. The CDR3: CASSMTVGYTF. The CDR3 DNA sequence: TGTGCCAGCAGTATGACAGTTGGCTACACCTTC.